Listed below are T cell receptor beta chains from one sample, sequenced in a study of cytomegalovirus exposure and HLA in healthy donors. The protocol was immunoSEQ multiplex PCR, while the TCRdb copy is restricted to in-frame clones and leaves out a portion. This listing includes around 74,000 clones. What was sequenced was PBMCs. These receptors were obtained from a man under 40 in good health and CMV-seronegative. The CDR3 runs from the conserved cysteine through the conserved F or W. A D gene is named only where the DNA matches it firmly.

D: -
J: TRBJ2-6
V: TRBV25-1
CDR3: CASSEGGRGANVLTF
DNA: TGTGCCAGCAGTGAGGGGGGGCGAGGGGCCAACGTCCTGACTTTC

D: -
J: TRBJ2-3
V: TRBV19
CDR3: CASSKTRGDTQYF
DNA: TGTGCCAGTAGTAAAACCCGGGGAGATACGCAGTATTTT

D: -
J: TRBJ2-3
V: TRBV5-1
CDR3: CASSVGTSTDTQYF
DNA: TGCGCCAGCAGTGTGGGGACTAGCACAGATACGCAGTATTTT

D: TRBD1
J: TRBJ2-7
V: TRBV29-1
CDR3: CSVEIGTETYEQYF
DNA: TGCAGCGTTGAGATCGGGACAGAGACCTACGAGCAGTACTTC

D: TRBD1
J: TRBJ1-4
V: TRBV18
CDR3: CASSPLTGIAEKLFF
DNA: TGTGCCAGCTCACCACTGACAGGGATTGCTGAAAAACTGTTTTTT

D: -
J: TRBJ1-1
V: TRBV11-3
CDR3: CASSSYRDTEAFF
DNA: TGTGCCAGCAGCTCTTATCGAGACACTGAAGCTTTCTTT

D: TRBD1
J: TRBJ1-3
V: TRBV29-1
CDR3: CSVVSGGGNTIYF
DNA: TGCAGCGTTGTCTCAGGGGGTGGAAACACCATATATTTT

D: TRBD1
J: TRBJ2-6
V: TRBV6-5
CDR3: CASRTGTGANVLTF
DNA: TGTGCCAGCAGGACAGGGACTGGGGCCAACGTCCTGACTTTC

D: -
J: TRBJ1-2
V: TRBV29-1
CDR3: CSVSHRVYNYGYTF
DNA: TGCAGCGTTTCGCACAGGGTATATAACTATGGCTACACCTTC

D: -
J: TRBJ1-6
V: TRBV30
CDR3: CAIQQGPQPLHF
DNA: TGTGCCATTCAACAGGGTCCGCAGCCCCTCCACTTT

D: TRBD2
J: TRBJ2-3
V: TRBV4-3
CDR3: CASSQAGGLGTDTQYF
DNA: TGCGCCAGCAGCCAGGCGGGAGGTCTGGGCACAGATACGCAGTATTTT

D: TRBD2
J: TRBJ2-1
V: TRBV5-1
CDR3: CASSSGLAGAGYNEQFF
DNA: TGCGCCAGCAGCTCCGGACTAGCGGGGGCCGGATACAATGAGCAGTTCTTC

D: TRBD1
J: TRBJ2-5
V: TRBV7-3
CDR3: CASSSGDRGRRETQYF
DNA: TGTGCCAGCAGCTCCGGTGACAGGGGGCGCCGGGAGACCCAGTACTTC

D: TRBD1
J: TRBJ1-1
V: TRBV29-1
CDR3: CSVGTTGAEAFF
DNA: TGCAGCGTTGGGACGACAGGGGCTGAAGCTTTCTTT

D: TRBD1
J: TRBJ1-2
V: TRBV4-3
CDR3: CASSQEEPGGYGYTF
DNA: TGCGCCAGCAGCCAAGAGGAACCAGGGGGCTATGGCTACACCTTC

D: TRBD2
J: TRBJ2-7
V: TRBV5-4
CDR3: CASSSGLASYEQYF
DNA: TGTGCCAGCAGCTCGGGACTAGCTTCCTACGAGCAGTACTTC

D: -
J: TRBJ2-3
V: TRBV29-1
CDR3: CSVGFFQGTQYF
DNA: TGCAGCGTTGGCTTCTTTCAGGGCACGCAGTATTTT

D: TRBD1
J: TRBJ2-3
V: TRBV29-1
CDR3: CSVGTGNGADTQYF
DNA: TGCAGCGTGGGGACAGGGAATGGAGCAGATACGCAGTATTTT